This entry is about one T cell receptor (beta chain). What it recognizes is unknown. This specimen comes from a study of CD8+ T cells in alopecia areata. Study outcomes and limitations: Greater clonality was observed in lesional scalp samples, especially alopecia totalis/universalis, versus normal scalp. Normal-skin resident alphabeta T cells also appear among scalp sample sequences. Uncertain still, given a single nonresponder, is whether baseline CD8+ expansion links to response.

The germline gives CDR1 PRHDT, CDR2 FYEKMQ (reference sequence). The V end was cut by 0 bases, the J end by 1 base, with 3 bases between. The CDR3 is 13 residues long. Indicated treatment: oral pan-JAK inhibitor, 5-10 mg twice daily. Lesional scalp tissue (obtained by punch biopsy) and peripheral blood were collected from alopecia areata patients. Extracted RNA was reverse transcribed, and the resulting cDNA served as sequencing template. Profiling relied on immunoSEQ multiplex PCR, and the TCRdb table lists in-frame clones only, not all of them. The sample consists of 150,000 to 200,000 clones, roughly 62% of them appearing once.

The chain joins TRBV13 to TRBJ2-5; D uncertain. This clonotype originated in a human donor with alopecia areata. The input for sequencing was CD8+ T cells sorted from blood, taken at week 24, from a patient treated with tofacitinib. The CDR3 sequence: CASSLGAQETQYF. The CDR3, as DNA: TGTGCCAGCAGCTTAGGGGCCCAAGAGACCCAGTACTTC.